The clone carrying this TCR beta chain was observed many times. Sequence at one end of the junction differs from germline and may be a read error. The data were obtained in a study of response to subunit inactivated influenza vaccine. Germline V CDR1 and CDR2: SGHTA, FQGNSA. This CDR3 is 14 amino acids long. TCRdb re-called the RT-PCR reads with MiXCR, one entry per CDR3 protein. Of 530,000 or so distinct CDR3 sequences in the sample, approximately 12% are singletons; the top ten hold more than 8.5%. Specimen: PBMCs from blood, collected on the day of vaccination. The chain links TRBV7-2 to TRBJ1-2; D is unclear. This TCR derives from a man aged 50 to 60 who received an inactivated influenza vaccine. CDR3 nucleotides: TGTGCCAGCAGCGTACGGGAAGTCAGCCCGCAAGCCTTCTTC. This sequence encodes CASSVREVSPQAFF. Full variable domain (rest looked up from reference TRBV7-2 and TRBJ1-2): GAGVSQSPSNKVTEKGKDVELRCDPISGHTALYWYRQSLGQGLEFLIYFQGNSAPDKSGLPSDRFSAERTGGSVSTLTIQRTQQEDSAVYLCASSVREVSPQAFFGSGTRLTVV.